This TCR beta chain emerged from a study of blood T cell repertoires in COVID-19. Study summary: Samples of COVID-19 (acute and convalescent) were obtained from the United States, Italy and Spain.

Germline loops: CDR1 SGHVS, CDR2 FNYEAQ. The V and J ends lost 0 bases and 12 bases respectively, with 15 bases between them. The CDR3 consists of 15 residues. Original methodology: Nucleated cell counts were estimated from reference gene primer amplification. Some clones are missing from TCRdb's copy, which holds only in-frame ones; the method was immunoSEQ multiplex PCR. The D gene and trimming were derived from the DNA, and the V and J assignments and clone size from that table. This sample carries 190,000 or so clones, over 70% of them seen once, and the ten largest clones take less than 3.5%. Source material: peripheral blood. The sequence was collected from a man aged 45-60 years with active or convalescent COVID-19. The chain is built from TRBV7-6 and TRBJ1-6, with a possible D match to TRBD1 (5 bases). The CDR3 here is CASSLASGTGGPLHF. DNA for the CDR3: TGTGCCAGCAGCTTAGCATCAGGGACCGGGGGACCCCTCCACTTT.